This T cell receptor beta chain was captured in a study of blood T cells in healthy people across ages. Study context: T cells yielded about one barcoded beta molecule per two cells through template switching.

Alongside a J-beta primer mix, a sample-barcoded 5' primer served in a second PCR lasting about 7 to 12 cycles. In TCRdb, the 5' RACE reads were re-called with MiXCR into one record per CDR3 protein. In the table there are 1 million to 1.2 million distinct CDR3 sequences, more than 30% of which are singletons. Findings and caveats of the study: Diversity of TCR beta per million T cells declined in a roughly linear way with age.

Comment on this clonotype: Its antigen remains unknown.

Germline CDR1 reads SGHRS; CDR2 reads YFSETQ. Between the trimmed V and J ends, which lost 3 bases and 3 bases, there was a span of 12 bases. The CDR3 runs 14 residues. This TCR was sampled from a man between 18 and 35 years old in good health. The sequencing sample was made of blood. The chain is built from TRBV5-1 and TRBJ1-2; possibly TRBD1 for D (6 bases). The CDR3, as DNA: TGCGCCAGCAGCTGGGGGGGCCAAGACTATGGCTACACCTTC. This codes for CASSWGGQDYGYTF.